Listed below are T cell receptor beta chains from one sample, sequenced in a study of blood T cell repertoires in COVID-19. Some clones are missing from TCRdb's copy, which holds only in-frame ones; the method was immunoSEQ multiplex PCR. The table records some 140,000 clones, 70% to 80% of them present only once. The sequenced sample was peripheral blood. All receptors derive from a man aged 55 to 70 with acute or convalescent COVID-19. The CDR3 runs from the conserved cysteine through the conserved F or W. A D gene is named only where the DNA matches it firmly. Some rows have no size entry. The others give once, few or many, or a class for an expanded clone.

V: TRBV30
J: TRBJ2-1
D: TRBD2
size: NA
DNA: TGTGCCTGGACTAGCGGGAGAAGTAGCTGGAGTGAGCAGTTCTTC
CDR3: CAWTSGRSSWSEQFF

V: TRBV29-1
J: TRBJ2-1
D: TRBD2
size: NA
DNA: TGCAGCGTTGAAGATCTTAAGGGACTAGCGGGGGGTAATGAGCAGTTCTTC
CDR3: CSVEDLKGLAGGNEQFF

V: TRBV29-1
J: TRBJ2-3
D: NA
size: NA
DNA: TGCAGCGTTGAAAGGCTAGCCACAGATACGCAGTATTTT
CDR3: CSVERLATDTQYF

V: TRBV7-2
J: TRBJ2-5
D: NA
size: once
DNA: TGTGCCAGCAGCTTATCTGCGGGGCAAGAGACCCAGTACTTC
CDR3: CASSLSAGQETQYF

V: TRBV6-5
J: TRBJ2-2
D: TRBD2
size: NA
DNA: TGTGCCAGCAGTACAGCGGGGCGGGTCACCGGGGAGCTGTTTTTT
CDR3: CASSTAGRVTGELFF

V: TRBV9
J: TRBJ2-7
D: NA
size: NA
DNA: TGTGCCAGCAGCGTAGCAAACAGGGACTACGAGCAGTACTTC
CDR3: CASSVANRDYEQYF

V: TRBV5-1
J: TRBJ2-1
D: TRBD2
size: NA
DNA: TGCGCCAGCAGCTTGGTAACTAGCGAACATGAGCAGTTCTTC
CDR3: CASSLVTSEHEQFF

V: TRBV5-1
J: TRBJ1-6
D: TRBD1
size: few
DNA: TGCGCCAGCTCCGGGACAGAAAATTCACCCCTCCACTTT
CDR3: CASSGTENSPLHF

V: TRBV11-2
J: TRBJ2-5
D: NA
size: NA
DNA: TGTGCCAGCAGCTTAGATCGGGGATTCCAAGAGACCCAGTACTTC
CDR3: CASSLDRGFQETQYF

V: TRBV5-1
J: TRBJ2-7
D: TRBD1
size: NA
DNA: TGCGCCAGCAGCTTGGGCGGACAGGGAAATTTTCGTTCAACCTACGAGCAGTACTTC
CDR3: CASSLGGQGNFRSTYEQYF

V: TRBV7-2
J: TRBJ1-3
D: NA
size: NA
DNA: TGTGCCAGCGGGGCAGGGCCCCCTGGAAACACCATATATTTT
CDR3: CASGAGPPGNTIYF

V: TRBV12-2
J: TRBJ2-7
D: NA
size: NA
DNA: TGTGCAAGTCGCTTAGCTTGCTACAGGACCTACGAGCAGTACTTC
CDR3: CASRLACYRTYEQYF

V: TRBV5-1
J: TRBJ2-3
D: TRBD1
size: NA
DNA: TGCGCCAGCAGCTCGGGACAGACCACAGATACGCAGTATTTT
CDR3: CASSSGQTTDTQYF

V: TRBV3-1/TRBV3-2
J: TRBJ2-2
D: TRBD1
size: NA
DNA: TGTGCCACTAGAAAACAGGGGTACACCGGGGAGCTGTTTTTT
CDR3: CATRKQGYTGELFF

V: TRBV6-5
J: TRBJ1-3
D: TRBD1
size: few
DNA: TGTGCCAGCAAGGACAGGCCGTACTCTGGAAACACCATATATTTT
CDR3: CASKDRPYSGNTIYF

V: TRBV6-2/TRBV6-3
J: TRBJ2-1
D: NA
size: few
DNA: TGTGCCAGCAGTTCTAGACCCGACCCCGAGGATTTCTTC
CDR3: CASSSRPDPEDFF

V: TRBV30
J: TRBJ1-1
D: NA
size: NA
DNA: TGTGCCTGGAGTGCCCCCGGGGTACAGAACACTGAAGCTTTCTTT
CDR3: CAWSAPGVQNTEAFF

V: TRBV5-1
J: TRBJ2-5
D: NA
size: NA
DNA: TGCGCCAGCAGCTTGGGTGGAGGGGTAGAGACCCAGTACTTC
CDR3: CASSLGGGVETQYF

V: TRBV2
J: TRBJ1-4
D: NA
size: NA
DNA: TGTGCCAGCAGCCGGTATACGGGGGCAACTAATGAAAAACTGTTTTTT
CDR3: CASSRYTGATNEKLFF

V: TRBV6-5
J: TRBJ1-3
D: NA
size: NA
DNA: TGTGCCAGCAGTTCTGTAGAAAACACCATATATTTT
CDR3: CASSSVENTIYF

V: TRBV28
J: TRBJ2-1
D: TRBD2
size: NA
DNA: TGTGCCAGCAGCCGTACTAGCGGGAGTCTCAATGAGCAGTTCTTC
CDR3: CASSRTSGSLNEQFF

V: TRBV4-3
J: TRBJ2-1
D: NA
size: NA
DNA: TGCGCCAGCAGCCAAGAATTTCTAGGACAGTACAATGAGCAGTTCTTC
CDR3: CASSQEFLGQYNEQFF

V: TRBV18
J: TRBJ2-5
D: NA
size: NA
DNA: TGTGCCAGCTCACCATCGGCGGCCCAAGAGACCCAGTACTTC
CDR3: CASSPSAAQETQYF

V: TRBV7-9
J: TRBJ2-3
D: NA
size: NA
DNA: TGTGCCAGCAGCTCTACCCCACGTAGCACAGATACGCAGTATTTT
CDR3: CASSSTPRSTDTQYF

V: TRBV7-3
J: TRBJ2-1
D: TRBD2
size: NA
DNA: TGTGCCAGCAGCTTGGAAGCGGGGGTCTACAATGAGCAGTTCTTC
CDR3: CASSLEAGVYNEQFF

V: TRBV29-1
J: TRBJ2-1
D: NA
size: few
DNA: TGCAGCGTTGCTTCCTACAATGAGCAGTTCTTC
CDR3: CSVASYNEQFF

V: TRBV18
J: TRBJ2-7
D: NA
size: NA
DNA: TGTGCCAGCTCACCACCGACAGCCTACGAGCAGTACTTC
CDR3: CASSPPTAYEQYF

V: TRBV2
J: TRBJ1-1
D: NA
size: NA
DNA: TGTGCCAGCAGCGAGTACGTAACTGAAGCTTTCTTT
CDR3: CASSEYVTEAFF

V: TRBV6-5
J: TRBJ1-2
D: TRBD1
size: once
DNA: TGTGCCAGCAGTTACTCGTGGGACAGGGTAGGCTACACCTTC
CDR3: CASSYSWDRVGYTF

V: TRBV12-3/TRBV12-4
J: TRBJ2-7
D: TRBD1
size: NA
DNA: TGTGCCAGCAACGCGGGACAGGGCGAGCAGTACTTC
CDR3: CASNAGQGEQYF

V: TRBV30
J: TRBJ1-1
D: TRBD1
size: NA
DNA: TGTGCCTTTGACCGGACAGGGGCGAACACTGAAGCTTTCTTT
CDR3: CAFDRTGANTEAFF

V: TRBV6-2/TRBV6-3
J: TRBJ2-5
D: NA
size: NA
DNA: TGTGCCAGCAGCCCTATCGCGCCCCGGCAAGAGACCCAGTACTTC
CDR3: CASSPIAPRQETQYF

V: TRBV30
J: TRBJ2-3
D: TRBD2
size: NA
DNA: TGTGCCTGGGTGACTAGCTGGGGGATCACAGATACGCAGTATTTT
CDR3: CAWVTSWGITDTQYF

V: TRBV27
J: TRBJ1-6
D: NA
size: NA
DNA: TGTGCCAGCAGTTCCAACGAAATAGCCTCACCCCTCCACTTT
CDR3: CASSSNEIASPLHF

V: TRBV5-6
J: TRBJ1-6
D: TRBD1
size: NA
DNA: TGTGCCAGCAGCTTGGACAGGGGGAATTCACCCCTCCACTTT
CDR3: CASSLDRGNSPLHF